This entry lists 23 T cell receptor beta chains sequenced from one sample in a study of tumor-infiltrating lymphocytes in localized non-small cell lung cancer. Sequencing used immunoSEQ multiplex PCR; TCRdb keeps in-frame clones, though not all of them. This table has approximately 2,800 clones, roughly 50% appearing once. Material for sequencing was uninvolved lung tissue not adjacent to the tumor. These receptors were taken from a human donor with non-small cell lung cancer.

The chain links TRBV7-3 to TRBJ2-3; 9 bases match TRBD2. After removal of 8 bases from V and 3 bases from J, the junction contained 3 bases not matched to a gene. CDR3 size: 13 residues. Looked up from germline, CDR1 is SGHTA and CDR2 is FQGTGA. This CDR3 reads CASGRGGTDTQYF. The CDR3, as DNA: TGTGCCAGCGGGCGGGGGGGAACAGATACGCAGTATTTT.

This clone showed up just a few times. The V gene is TRBV10-1, the J gene TRBJ2-5, with a weak D call TRBD2 (5 bases). This CDR3 comprises 15 residues. Germline V gene lookup returns CDR1 WNHNN and CDR2 SYGVQD (reference sequence). Trimming pared 4 bases from V and 0 bases from J, leaving 12 bases between. CDR3 DNA: TGCGCCAGCAGTGGCCGGGGTACTGACCAAGAGACCCAGTACTTC. Amino acids: CASSGRGTDQETQYF.

This clone occurred a few times. The V call is TRBV10-3, the J call TRBJ2-7; 10 positions match TRBD2. The CDR3 totals 15 residues. Trimming took 3 bases from V and 3 from J; bases not matched to a gene: 5. From germline, CDR1 is ENHRY and CDR2 SYGVKD. CDR3 coding DNA: TGTGCCATCAGTGAATTAGCGGGGGGAAACTACGAGCAGTACTTC. This codes for CAISELAGGNYEQYF.

The chain uses TRBV28 and TRBJ2-5; 10 bases match TRBD2. The J segment lost 1 base and the V segment lost 6 bases, leaving 8 bases of the junction unmatched. The length of the CDR3 is 16 residues. Germline lookup yields CDR1 MDHEN and CDR2 SYDVKM. This chain's CDR3 is CASSPGTSVAQETQYF. The DNA for the CDR3 is TGTGCCAGCAGCCCCGGGACTAGCGTTGCCCAAGAGACCCAGTACTTC.

The chain employs TRBV25-1 and TRBJ2-2, with D possibly matching TRBD1 (6 bases). V lost 8 bases and J 3 bases, leaving 13 bases between the germline ends. The CDR3 consists of 14 residues. The germline CDR1 and CDR2 sequences are MGHDK and SYGVNS. In nucleotides, the CDR3 is TGTGCCAGCCGGATGGGGGCAGACACCGGGGAGCTGTTTTTT. This gives the protein CASRMGADTGELFF.

The V call is TRBV7-2, the J call TRBJ1-6, with D uncertain. The CDR3 has 15 residues. Trimming took 4 bases from V and 9 from J, leaving 16 bases between them. Germline V gene data show CDR1 as SGHTA and CDR2 as FQGNSA. The CDR3 reads CASSSESLVGSPLHF. CDR3 coding DNA: TGTGCCAGCAGCTCTGAGTCGCTGGTGGGTTCACCCCTCCACTTT. Looking up the rest from reference TRBV7-2 and TRBJ1-6 gives the full variable domain: GAGVSQSPSNKVTEKGKDVELRCDPISGHTALYWYRQSLGQGLEFLIYFQGNSAPDKSGLPSDRFSAERTGGSVSTLTIQRTQQEDSAVYLCASSSESLVGSPLHFGNGTRLTVT.

The rearrangement links TRBV7-9 to TRBJ2-5; possible D gene TRBD1, 6 bases. The germline V gene has CDR1 SEHNR and CDR2 FQNEAQ (reference sequence). V lost 5 bases to trimming and J lost 7 bases, with 17 bases between them. CDR3 length: 14 residues. Written as DNA, the CDR3 is TGTGCCAGCAGCCTGGGGGCAGGGGTCGGGACCCAGTACTTC. Translation: CASSLGAGVGTQYF.

This rearrangement joins TRBV5-1 to TRBJ2-7, with TRBD1 identical over 7 bases. The V gene end was trimmed by 0 bases and the J gene end by 2 bases; junction bases not matched to a gene: 5. Germline CDR1 is SGHRS and CDR2 is YFSETQ. The CDR3 runs to 15 residues. The CDR3, as DNA: TGCGCCAGCAGCTTGGGACAGGGCTACACCTACGAGCAGTACTTC. Protein: CASSLGQGYTYEQYF.

This chain connects TRBV29-1 to TRBJ2-7, with D possibly TRBD1 on 6 matching bases. V lost 2 bases and J 2 bases, leaving 13 bases between the germline ends. This CDR3 is built from 14 residues. Germline CDR1 reads SQVTM; CDR2 reads ANQGSEA. The CDR3 spells CSVETGLRAYEQYF. CDR3 bases: TGCAGCGTTGAAACAGGGTTGAGGGCCTACGAGCAGTACTTC.

The chain combines TRBV4-3 with TRBJ1-1; tentative D call: TRBD1 (5 bases). This CDR3 has 16 amino acids. CDR1 and CDR2 from the germline V gene are LGHNA and YSLEER. Between the trimmed V and J ends, which lost 4 bases and 1 base, there was a span of 16 bases. The CDR3 bases are TGCGCCAGCAGCCCTGGGCAGGGCGAACCGAACACTGAAGCTTTCTTT. Protein sequence: CASSPGQGEPNTEAFF.

This sequence joins TRBV28 and TRBJ2-7; no clear D gene. The V gene lost 5 bases and the J gene lost 3 bases, with 8 bases spanning the gap. Per germline, CDR1 MDHEN and CDR2 SYDVKM. The CDR3 runs to 12 residues. The CDR3 coding sequence is TGTGCCAGCAGTCCCTATCACTACGAGCAGTACTTC. This encodes CASSPYHYEQYF.

There are a few counts of this clone. The gene calls are TRBV7-9 and TRBJ1-4, with 8 nucleotides matching TRBD1. This CDR3 spans 14 amino acids. The V and J ends lost 3 bases and 5 bases, in that order; junction bases with no gene match: 2. The germline CDR1 and CDR2 sequences are SEHNR and FQNEAQ (reference sequence). CDR3 DNA: TGTGCCAGCAGCTTCCGACAGGGGAATGAAAAACTGTTTTTT. It yields the protein CASSFRQGNEKLFF.

This clone was recorded only once. The V and J genes are TRBV7-9 and TRBJ1-6; maybe TRBD1 (5 bases). The germline CDR1 and CDR2 sequences are SEHNR and FQNEAQ (reference sequence). V was shortened by 7 bases and J by 15 bases, with 19 bases between the two germline ends. The CDR3 runs 13 residues. CDR3 DNA sequence: TGTGCCAGCACTTCATCCGGGGGTCCGGACCTCCACTTT. This codes for CASTSSGGPDLHF.

This CDR3 reads CASSLTSGIYEQYF. The DNA of the CDR3 is TGTGCCAGCAGCTTGACTAGCGGGATCTACGAGCAGTACTTC. This chain links TRBV7-2 with TRBJ2-7; 11 bases are a match to TRBD2. In germline, CDR1 is SGHTA, CDR2 FQGNSA. This CDR3 contains 14 residues. Losses at the gene ends were 3 bases for V and 3 bases for J; bases not matched to a gene: 1.

The chain is built from TRBV29-1 and TRBJ2-1; 13 bases match TRBD2. Germline V gene lookup returns CDR1 SQVTM and CDR2 ANQGSEA. Losses at the gene ends were 8 bases for V and 7 bases for J; bases not matched to a gene: 11. The CDR3 has 15 amino acids. Written as DNA, the CDR3 is TGCAGCTCTAGGACTAGCGGGAGTTGGGAAAATGAGCAGTTCTTC. Protein: CSSRTSGSWENEQFF.

The J gene is TRBJ1-2, the V gene TRBV5-1; TRBD1 might be the D (5 bases). Germline assignment: CDR1 SGHRS and CDR2 YFSETQ. The ends were cut back, 2 bases at V and 1 base at J, with 12 bases in the middle. The CDR3 covers 15 residues. In nucleotides, the CDR3 is TGCGCCAGCAGCTTAGGGCCACAGGTTAACTATGGCTACACCTTC. It encodes CASSLGPQVNYGYTF.

This chain links TRBV4-1 with TRBJ2-5; D call uncertain. The ends were cut back, 1 base at V and 5 bases at J, with 11 bases in the middle. CDR1 and CDR2 from the germline V gene are MGHRA and YSYEKL. The CDR3 is 14 residues long. The CDR3 bases are TGCGCCAGCAGCCAAGGAGACGGTTGGGAGACCCAGTACTTC. Translation: CASSQGDGWETQYF.

This clone was recorded only once. This chain connects TRBV19 to TRBJ2-7; D is unclear. The CDR3 is made up of 13 amino acids. Trimming pared 3 bases from V and 2 bases from J, leaving 8 bases between. Germline lookup yields CDR1 LNHDA and CDR2 SQIVND (reference sequence). The DNA of the CDR3 is TGTGCCAGTAGTATGGACCGAGCCTACGAGCAGTACTTC. This codes for CASSMDRAYEQYF.

The V and J genes are TRBV9 and TRBJ2-1; 14 bases agree with TRBD2. The CDR3 is made up of 16 amino acids. Germline V gives CDR1 SGDLS, CDR2 YYNGEE. V shed 4 bases, J shed 8 bases, and the junction held 8 bases outside the gene matches. CDR3 nucleotide sequence: TGTGCCAGCAGCCCCCAGACTAGCGGGAGGGCCGATGAGCAGTTCTTC. Translation gives CASSPQTSGRADEQFF.

The chain couples TRBV9 to TRBJ2-3; TRBD1 might be the D (6 bases). V shed 3 bases and J shed 1 base, with 15 bases lying between them. Germline V CDR1 and CDR2: SGDLS, YYNGEE. CDR3 length: 16 residues. The CDR3 is CASSAAKGDGTDTQYF. DNA for the CDR3: TGTGCCAGCAGCGCCGCAAAGGGGGACGGCACAGATACGCAGTATTTT. Combining the CDR3 with reference TRBV9 and TRBJ2-3 gives the whole variable domain DSGVTQTPKHLITATGQRVTLRCSPRSGDLSVYWYQQSLDQGLQFLIQYYNGEERAKGNILERFSAQQFPDLHSELNLSSLELGDSALYFCASSAAKGDGTDTQYFGPGTRLTVL.

The V and J genes are TRBV5-1 and TRBJ1-4, with D perhaps TRBD1 (6 bases). This CDR3 is 13 amino acids long. Deletions cut 2 bases from V and 6 bases from J, with 8 bases between. Per germline, CDR1 SGHRS and CDR2 YFSETQ. In DNA form, the CDR3 reads TGCGCCAGCAGCTTAAGGACAGATGAAAAACTGTTTTTT. This sequence encodes CASSLRTDEKLFF.

This clone showed up just a few times. V usage is TRBV30 and J usage is TRBJ1-1, with D maybe TRBD1 (6 bases). V lost 3 bases and J 5 bases, leaving 19 bases between the germline ends. Looked up from germline, CDR1 is GTSNPN and CDR2 is SVGIG (reference sequence). This CDR3 has 15 residues. The CDR3 DNA reads TGTGCCTGGAGACCTGAGGGCAGGGGAGAGACTGAAGCTTTCTTT. It is translated as CAWRPEGRGETEAFF.

The V and J genes are TRBV5-1 and TRBJ2-7; TRBD1 matches at 8 bases. CDR1 and CDR2 from the germline V gene are SGHRS and YFSETQ. V lost 0 bases to trimming and J lost 5 bases; unmatched junction nucleotides: 7. This CDR3 contains 15 residues. This CDR3 is CASSLGRQGANEQYF. The DNA for the CDR3 is TGCGCCAGCAGCTTGGGGCGTCAGGGGGCTAACGAGCAGTACTTC.